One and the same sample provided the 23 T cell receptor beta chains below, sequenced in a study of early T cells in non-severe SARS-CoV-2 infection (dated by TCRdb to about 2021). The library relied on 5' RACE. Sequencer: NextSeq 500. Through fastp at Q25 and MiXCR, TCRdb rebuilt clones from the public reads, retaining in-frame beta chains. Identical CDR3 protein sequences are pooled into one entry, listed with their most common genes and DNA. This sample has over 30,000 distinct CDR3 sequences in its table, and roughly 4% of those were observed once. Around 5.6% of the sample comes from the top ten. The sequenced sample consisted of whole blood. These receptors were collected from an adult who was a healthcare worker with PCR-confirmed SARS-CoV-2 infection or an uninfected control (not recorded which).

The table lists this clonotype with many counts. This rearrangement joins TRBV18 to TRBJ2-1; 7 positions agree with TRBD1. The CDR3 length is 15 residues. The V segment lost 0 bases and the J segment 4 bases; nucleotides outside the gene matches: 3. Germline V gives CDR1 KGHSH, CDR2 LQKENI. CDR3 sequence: CASSPPDRIYNEQFF. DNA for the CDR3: TGTGCCAGCTCACCACCGGACAGGATATACAATGAGCAGTTCTTC.

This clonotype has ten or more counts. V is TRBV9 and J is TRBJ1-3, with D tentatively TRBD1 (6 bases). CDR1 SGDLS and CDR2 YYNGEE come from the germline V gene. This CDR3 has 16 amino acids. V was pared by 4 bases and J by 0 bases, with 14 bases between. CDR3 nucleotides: TGTGCCAGCAGCCCCCAGGGACAAGACTCTGGAAACACCATATATTTT. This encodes CASSPQGQDSGNTIYF.

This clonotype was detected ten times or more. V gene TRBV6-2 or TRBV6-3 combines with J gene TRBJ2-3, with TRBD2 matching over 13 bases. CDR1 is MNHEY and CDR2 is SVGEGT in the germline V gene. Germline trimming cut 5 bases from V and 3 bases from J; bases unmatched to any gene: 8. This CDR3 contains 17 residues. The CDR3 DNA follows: TGTGCCAGCAGTCGGACTAGCGGGAGTGGGCCAACAGATACGCAGTATTTT. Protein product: CASSRTSGSGPTDTQYF.

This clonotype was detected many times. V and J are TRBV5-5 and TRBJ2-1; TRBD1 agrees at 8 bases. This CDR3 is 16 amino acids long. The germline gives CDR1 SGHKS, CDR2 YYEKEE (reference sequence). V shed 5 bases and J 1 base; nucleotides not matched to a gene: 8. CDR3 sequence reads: CASRATGGKSYNEQFF. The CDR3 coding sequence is TGTGCCAGCAGAGCAACAGGGGGGAAATCCTACAATGAGCAGTTCTTC. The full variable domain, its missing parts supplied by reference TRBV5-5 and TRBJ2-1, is DAGVTQSPTHLIKTRGQQVTLRCSPISGHKSVSWYQQVLGQGPQFIFQYYEKEERGRGNFPDRFSARQFPNYSSELNVNALLLGDSALYLCASRATGGKSYNEQFFGPGTRLTVL.

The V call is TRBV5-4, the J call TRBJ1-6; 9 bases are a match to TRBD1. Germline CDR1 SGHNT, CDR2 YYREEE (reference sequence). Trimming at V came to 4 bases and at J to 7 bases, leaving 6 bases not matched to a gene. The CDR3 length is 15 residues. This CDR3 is CASSLGQGRNSPLHF. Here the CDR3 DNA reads TGTGCCAGCAGCCTGGGACAGGGAAGGAATTCACCCCTCCACTTT.

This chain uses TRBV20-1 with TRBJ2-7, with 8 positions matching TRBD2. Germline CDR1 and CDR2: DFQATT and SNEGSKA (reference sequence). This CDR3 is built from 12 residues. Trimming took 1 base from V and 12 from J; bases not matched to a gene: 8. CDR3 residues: CSARGVAGLPYF. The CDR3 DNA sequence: TGCAGTGCTAGAGGGGTAGCGGGATTACCGTACTTC.

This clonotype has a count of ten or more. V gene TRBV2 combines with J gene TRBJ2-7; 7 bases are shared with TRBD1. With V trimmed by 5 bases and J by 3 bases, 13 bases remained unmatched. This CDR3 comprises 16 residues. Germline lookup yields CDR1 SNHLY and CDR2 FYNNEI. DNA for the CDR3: TGTGCCAGCAGTCTTTACAGGGGCCCCGGGCGCTACGAGCAGTACTTC. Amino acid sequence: CASSLYRGPGRYEQYF.

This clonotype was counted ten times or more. CDR3 loop: CASGPGAGGSYNEQFF. DNA of the CDR3: TGTGCTAGTGGTCCCGGAGCGGGTGGCTCCTACAATGAGCAGTTCTTC. The chain links TRBV12-5 to TRBJ2-1, with D perhaps matching TRBD2 (6 bases). V was clipped by 5 bases and J by 0 bases, with 14 bases between them. Germline V gene lookup returns CDR1 LGHNT and CDR2 FRNRAP. CDR3 length: 16 amino acids.

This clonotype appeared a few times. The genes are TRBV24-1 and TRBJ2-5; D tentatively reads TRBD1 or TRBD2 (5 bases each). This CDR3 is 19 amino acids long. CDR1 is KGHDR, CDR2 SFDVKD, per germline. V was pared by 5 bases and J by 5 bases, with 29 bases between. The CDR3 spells CATSGPRLEGPLVSETQYF. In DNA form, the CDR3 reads TGTGCCACCAGTGGACCCCGCCTCGAGGGGCCTTTGGTTTCGGAGACCCAGTACTTC.

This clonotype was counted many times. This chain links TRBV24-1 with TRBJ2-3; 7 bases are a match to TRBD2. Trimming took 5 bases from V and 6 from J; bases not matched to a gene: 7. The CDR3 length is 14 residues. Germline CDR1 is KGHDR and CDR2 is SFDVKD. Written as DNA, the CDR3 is TGTGCCACCAGTGGCGGGAGCCCTCAGGATACGCAGTATTTT. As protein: CATSGGSPQDTQYF.

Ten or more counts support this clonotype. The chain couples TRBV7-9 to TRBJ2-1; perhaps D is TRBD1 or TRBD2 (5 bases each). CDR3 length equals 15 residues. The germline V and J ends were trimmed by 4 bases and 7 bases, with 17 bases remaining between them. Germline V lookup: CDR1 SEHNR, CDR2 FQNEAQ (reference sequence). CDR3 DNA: TGTGCCAGCAGCTCCGACGGGACGGCTTTGAATGAGCAGTTCTTC. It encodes CASSSDGTALNEQFF.

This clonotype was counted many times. This CDR3 is CASSPQGTTGELFF. CDR3 in DNA: TGCGCCAGCAGCCCCCAGGGAACCACCGGGGAGCTGTTTTTT. The chain carries TRBV5-1 and TRBJ2-2, with D possibly TRBD1 on 5 matching bases. This CDR3 is built from 14 residues. V was clipped by 4 bases and J by 4 bases, with 11 bases between them. CDR1 and CDR2 from the germline V gene are SGHRS and YFSETQ.

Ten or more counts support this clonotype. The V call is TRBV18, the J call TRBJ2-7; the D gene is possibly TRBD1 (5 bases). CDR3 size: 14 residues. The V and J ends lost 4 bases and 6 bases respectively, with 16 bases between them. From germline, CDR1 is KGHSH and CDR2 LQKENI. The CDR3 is CASSLRGDRGEQYF. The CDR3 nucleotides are TGTGCCAGCTCACTCCGCGGAGATAGGGGCGAGCAGTACTTC.

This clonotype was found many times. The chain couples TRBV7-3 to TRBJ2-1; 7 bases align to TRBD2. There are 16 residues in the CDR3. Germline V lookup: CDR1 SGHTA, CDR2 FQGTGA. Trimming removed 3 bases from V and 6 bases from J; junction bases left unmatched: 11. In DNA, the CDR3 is TGTGCCAGCAGCTTGTATGCGGGGGAAATGGGCAATGAGCAGTTCTTC. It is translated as CASSLYAGEMGNEQFF.

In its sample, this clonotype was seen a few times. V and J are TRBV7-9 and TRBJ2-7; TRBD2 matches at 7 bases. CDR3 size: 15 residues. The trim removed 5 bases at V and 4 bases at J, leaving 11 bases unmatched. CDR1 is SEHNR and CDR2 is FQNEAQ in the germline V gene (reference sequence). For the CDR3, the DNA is TGTGCCAGCAGCCGAGCGCTAGCGGTTGAATACGAGCAGTACTTC. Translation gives CASSRALAVEYEQYF.

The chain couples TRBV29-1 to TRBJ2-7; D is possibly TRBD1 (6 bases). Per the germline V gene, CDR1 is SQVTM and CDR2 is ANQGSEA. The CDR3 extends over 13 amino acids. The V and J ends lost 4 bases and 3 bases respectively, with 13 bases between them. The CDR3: CSVVQGPYYEQYF. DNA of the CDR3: TGCAGCGTTGTCCAGGGGCCTTACTACGAGCAGTACTTC.

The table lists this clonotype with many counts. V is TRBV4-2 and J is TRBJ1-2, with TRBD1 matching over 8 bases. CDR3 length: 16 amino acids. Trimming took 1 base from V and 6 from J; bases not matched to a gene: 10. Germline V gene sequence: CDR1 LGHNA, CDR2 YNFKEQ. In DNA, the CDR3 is TGTGCCAGCAGCCAAGTGATAGACAGGGGAGTTAATGGCTACACCTTC. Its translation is CASSQVIDRGVNGYTF.

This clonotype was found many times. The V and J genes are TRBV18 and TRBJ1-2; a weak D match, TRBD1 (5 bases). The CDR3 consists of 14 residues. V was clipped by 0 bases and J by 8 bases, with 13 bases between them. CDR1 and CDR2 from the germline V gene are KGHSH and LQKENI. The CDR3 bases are TGTGCCAGCTCACCACCCCCCAGGGAGGGCGGCTACACCTTC. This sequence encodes CASSPPPREGGYTF.

CDR3 region: CAWSVQKTGELFF. For the CDR3, the DNA is TGTGCCTGGAGTGTACAGAAAACCGGGGAGCTGTTTTTT. This chain links TRBV30 with TRBJ2-2; no firm D call. The CDR3 is made up of 13 amino acids. Germline CDR1 GTSNPN, CDR2 SVGIG (reference sequence). The V and J ends lost 0 bases and 5 bases respectively, with 7 bases between them.

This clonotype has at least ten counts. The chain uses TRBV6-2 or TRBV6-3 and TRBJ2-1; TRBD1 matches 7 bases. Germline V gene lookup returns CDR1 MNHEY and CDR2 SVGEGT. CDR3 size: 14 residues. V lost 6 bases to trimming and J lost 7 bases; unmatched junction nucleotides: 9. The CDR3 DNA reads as TGTGCCAGCAGAGAGGGGACAGACTATAATGAGCAGTTCTTC. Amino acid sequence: CASREGTDYNEQFF.

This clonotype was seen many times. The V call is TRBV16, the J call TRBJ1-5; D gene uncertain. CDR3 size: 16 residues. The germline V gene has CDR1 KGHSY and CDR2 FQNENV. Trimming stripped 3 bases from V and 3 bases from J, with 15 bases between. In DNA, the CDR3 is TGTGCCAGCAGCCATCTTTCAGACGGTAACAATCAGCCCCAGCATTTT. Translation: CASSHLSDGNNQPQHF.

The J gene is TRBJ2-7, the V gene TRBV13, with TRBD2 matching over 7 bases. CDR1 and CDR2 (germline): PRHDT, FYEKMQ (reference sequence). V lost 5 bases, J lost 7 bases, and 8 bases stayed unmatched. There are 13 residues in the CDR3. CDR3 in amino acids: CASSPRTSQEQYF. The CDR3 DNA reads TGTGCCAGCAGCCCCAGGACTAGTCAGGAGCAGTACTTC.

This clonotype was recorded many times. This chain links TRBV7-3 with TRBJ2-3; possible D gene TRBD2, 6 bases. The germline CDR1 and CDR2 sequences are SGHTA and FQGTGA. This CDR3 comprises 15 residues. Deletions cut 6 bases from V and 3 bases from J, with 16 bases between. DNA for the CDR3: TGTGCCAGCAGGGCGGGGCCCTATATGACAGATACGCAGTATTTT. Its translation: CASRAGPYMTDTQYF.